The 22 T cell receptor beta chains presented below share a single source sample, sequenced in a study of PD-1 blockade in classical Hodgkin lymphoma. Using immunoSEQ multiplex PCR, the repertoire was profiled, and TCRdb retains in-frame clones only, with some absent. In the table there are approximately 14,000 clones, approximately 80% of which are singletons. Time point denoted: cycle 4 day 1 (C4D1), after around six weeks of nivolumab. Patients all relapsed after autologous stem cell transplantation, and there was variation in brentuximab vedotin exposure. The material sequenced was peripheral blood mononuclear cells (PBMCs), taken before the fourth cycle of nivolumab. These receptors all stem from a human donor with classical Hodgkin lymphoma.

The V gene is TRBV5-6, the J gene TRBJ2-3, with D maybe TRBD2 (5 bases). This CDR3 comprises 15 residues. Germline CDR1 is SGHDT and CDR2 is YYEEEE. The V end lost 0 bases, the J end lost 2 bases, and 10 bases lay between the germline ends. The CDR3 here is CASSLEPADTDTQYF. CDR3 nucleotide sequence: TGTGCCAGCAGCTTGGAACCAGCGGACACAGATACGCAGTATTTT.

CDR3 residues: CASRDRALTEAFF. DNA for the CDR3: TGTGCCAGTAGGGACAGGGCCCTCACTGAAGCTTTCTTT. The chain is built from TRBV19 and TRBJ1-1, with TRBD1 matching 8 bases. The J segment lost 4 bases and the V segment lost 6 bases, leaving 4 bases of the junction unmatched. Germline V CDR1 and CDR2: LNHDA, SQIVND (reference sequence). The CDR3 extends over 13 amino acids.

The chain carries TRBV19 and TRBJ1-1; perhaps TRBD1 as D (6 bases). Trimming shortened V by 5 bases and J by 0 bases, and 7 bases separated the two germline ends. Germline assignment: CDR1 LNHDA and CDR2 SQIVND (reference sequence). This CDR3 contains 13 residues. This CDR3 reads CASSGTMNTEAFF. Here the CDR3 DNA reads TGTGCCAGTAGTGGGACAATGAACACTGAAGCTTTCTTT. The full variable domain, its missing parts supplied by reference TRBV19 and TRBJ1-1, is DGGITQSPKYLFRKEGQNVTLSCEQNLNHDAMYWYRQDPGQGLRLIYYSQIVNDFQKGDIAEGYSVSREKKESFPLTVTSAQKNPTAFYLCASSGTMNTEAFFGQGTRLTVV.

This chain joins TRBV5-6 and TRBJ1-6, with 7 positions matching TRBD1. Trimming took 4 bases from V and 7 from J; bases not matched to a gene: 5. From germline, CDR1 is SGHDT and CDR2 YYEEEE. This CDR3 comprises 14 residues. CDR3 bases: TGTGCCAGCAGCCGACAGGGTCTGAATTCACCCCTCCACTTT. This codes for CASSRQGLNSPLHF.

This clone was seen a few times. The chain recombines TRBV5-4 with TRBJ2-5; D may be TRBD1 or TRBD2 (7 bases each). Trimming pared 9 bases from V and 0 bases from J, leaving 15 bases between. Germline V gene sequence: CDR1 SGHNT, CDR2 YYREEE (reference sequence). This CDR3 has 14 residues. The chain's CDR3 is CATTGGQYQETQYF. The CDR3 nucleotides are TGTGCCACTACGGGGGGACAGTACCAAGAGACCCAGTACTTC.

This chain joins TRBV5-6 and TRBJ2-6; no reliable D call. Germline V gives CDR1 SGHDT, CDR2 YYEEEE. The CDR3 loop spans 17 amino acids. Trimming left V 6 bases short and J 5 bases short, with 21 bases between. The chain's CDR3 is CASIILNSQSRANVLTF. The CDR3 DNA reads TGTGCCAGCATAATTCTCAATTCACAAAGTCGGGCCAACGTCCTGACTTTC. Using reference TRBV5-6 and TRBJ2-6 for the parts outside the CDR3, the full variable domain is DAGVTQSPTHLIKTRGQQVTLRCSPKSGHDTVSWYQQALGQGPQFIFQYYEEEERQRGNFPDRFSGHQFPNYSSELNVNALLLGDSALYLCASIILNSQSRANVLTFGAGSRLTVL.

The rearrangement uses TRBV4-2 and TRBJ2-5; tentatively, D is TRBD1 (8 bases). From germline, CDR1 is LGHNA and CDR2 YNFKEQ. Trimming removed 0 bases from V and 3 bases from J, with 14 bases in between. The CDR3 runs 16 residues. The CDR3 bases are TGTGCCAGCAGCCAAGACGTTACAGGGGGGGAAGAGACCCAGTACTTC. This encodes CASSQDVTGGEETQYF.

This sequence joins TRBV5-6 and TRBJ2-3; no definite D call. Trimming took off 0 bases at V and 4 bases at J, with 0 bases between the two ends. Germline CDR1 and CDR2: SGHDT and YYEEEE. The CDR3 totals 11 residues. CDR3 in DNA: TGTGCCAGCAGCTTGGCAGATACGCAGTATTTT. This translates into CASSLADTQYF.

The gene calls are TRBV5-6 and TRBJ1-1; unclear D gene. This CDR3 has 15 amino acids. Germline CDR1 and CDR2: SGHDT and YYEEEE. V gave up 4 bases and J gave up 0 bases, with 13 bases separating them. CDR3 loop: CASSLRPGLNTEAFF. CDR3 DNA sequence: TGTGCCAGCAGCCTCCGCCCAGGCTTGAACACTGAAGCTTTCTTT. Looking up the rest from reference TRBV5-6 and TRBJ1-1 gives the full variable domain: DAGVTQSPTHLIKTRGQQVTLRCSPKSGHDTVSWYQQALGQGPQFIFQYYEEEERQRGNFPDRFSGHQFPNYSSELNVNALLLGDSALYLCASSLRPGLNTEAFFGQGTRLTVV.

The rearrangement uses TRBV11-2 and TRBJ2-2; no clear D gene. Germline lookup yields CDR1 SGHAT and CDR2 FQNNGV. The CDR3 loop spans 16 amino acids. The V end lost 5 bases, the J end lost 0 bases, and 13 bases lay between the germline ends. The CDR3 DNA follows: TGTGCCAGCAGCCCACGGACCGTAACGAACACCGGGGAGCTGTTTTTT. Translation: CASSPRTVTNTGELFF.

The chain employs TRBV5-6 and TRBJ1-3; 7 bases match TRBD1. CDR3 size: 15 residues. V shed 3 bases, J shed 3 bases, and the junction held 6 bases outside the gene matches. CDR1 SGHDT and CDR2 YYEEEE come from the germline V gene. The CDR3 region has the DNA TGTGCCAGCAGCTCCCCCGGGACAGTTGGAAACACCATATATTTT. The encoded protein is CASSSPGTVGNTIYF.

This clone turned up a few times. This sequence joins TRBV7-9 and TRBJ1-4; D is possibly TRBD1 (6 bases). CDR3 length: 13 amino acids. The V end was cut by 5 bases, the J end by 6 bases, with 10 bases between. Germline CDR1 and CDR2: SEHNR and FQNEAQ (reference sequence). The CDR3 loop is CASSKTGDEKLFF. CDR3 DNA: TGTGCCAGCAGCAAGACAGGCGATGAAAAACTGTTTTTT.

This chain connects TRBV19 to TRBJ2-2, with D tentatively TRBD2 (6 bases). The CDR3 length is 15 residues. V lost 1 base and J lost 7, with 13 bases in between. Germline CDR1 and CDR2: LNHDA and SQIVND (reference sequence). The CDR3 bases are TGTGCCAGTAGTATAGGTCGGGGGAGATTCGGGGAGCTGTTTTTT. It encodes CASSIGRGRFGELFF.

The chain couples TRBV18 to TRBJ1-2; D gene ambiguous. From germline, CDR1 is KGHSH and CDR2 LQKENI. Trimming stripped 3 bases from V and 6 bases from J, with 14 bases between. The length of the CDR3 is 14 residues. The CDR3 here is CASSPKPGTNGYTF. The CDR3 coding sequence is TGTGCCAGCTCACCTAAACCGGGAACCAATGGCTACACCTTC.

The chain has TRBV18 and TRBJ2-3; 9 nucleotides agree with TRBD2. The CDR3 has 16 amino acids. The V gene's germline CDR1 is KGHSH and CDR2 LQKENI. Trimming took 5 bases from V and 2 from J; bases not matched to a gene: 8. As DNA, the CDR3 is TGTGCCAGCTCAAGGGCTAGCGGGGAACTCACAGATACGCAGTATTTT. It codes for CASSRASGELTDTQYF.

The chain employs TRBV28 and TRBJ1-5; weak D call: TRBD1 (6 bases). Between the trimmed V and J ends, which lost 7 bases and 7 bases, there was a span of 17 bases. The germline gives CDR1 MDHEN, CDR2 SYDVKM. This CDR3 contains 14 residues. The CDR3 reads CASTLTGAEQPQHF. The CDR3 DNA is TGTGCCAGCACCTTGACAGGTGCGGAGCAGCCCCAGCATTTT.

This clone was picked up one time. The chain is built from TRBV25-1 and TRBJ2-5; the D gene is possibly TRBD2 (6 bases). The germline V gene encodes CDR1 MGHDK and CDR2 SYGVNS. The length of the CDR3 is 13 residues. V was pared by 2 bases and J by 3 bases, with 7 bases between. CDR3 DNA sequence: TGTGCCAGCAGTGAAACTAGCAAAGAGACCCAGTACTTC. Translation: CASSETSKETQYF.

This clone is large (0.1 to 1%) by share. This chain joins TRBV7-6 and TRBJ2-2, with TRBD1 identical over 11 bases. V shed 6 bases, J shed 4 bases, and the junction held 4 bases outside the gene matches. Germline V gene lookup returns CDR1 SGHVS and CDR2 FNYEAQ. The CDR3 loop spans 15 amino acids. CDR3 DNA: TGTGCCAGCAGTTCGGGACAGGGGGGCACCGGGGAGCTGTTTTTT. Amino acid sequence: CASSSGQGGTGELFF.

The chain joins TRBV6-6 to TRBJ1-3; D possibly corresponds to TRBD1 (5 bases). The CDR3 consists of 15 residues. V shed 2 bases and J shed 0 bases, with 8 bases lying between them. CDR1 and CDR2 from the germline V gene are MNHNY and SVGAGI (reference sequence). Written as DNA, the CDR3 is TGTGCCAGCAGTTACGACAGCATCTCTGGAAACACCATATATTTT. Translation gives CASSYDSISGNTIYF.

The CDR3 coding sequence is TGTGCCAGCAGCTTAGCGCGAGGAGCCTCTGGGGCCAACGTCCTGACTTTC. Amino acids: CASSLARGASGANVLTF. V usage is TRBV7-9 and J usage is TRBJ2-6; D remains unclear. CDR1 is SEHNR, CDR2 FQNEAQ, per germline (reference sequence). The V end was cut by 0 bases, the J end by 0 bases, with 9 bases between. This CDR3 is built from 17 residues.

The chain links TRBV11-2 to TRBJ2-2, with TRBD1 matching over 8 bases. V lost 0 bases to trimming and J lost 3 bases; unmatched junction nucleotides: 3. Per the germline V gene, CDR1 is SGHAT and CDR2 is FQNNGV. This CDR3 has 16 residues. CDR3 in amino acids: CASSLERTGYTGELFF. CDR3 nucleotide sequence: TGTGCCAGCAGCTTAGAAAGGACAGGGTACACCGGGGAGCTGTTTTTT.

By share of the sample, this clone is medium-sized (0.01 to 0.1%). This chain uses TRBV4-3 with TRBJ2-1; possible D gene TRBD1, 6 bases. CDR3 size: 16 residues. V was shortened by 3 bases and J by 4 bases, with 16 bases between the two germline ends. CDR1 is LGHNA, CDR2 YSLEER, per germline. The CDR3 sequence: CASSHATGTHYNEQFF. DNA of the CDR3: TGCGCCAGCAGCCACGCCACCGGGACACATTACAATGAGCAGTTCTTC.